The present T cell receptor (beta chain) was sequenced within a study of T-cell memory formation after mild COVID-19. The CDR3 runs 20 residues. The study's findings and limits: Shrinking CD4+ clones were chiefly CM and EM; CD8+ ones were chiefly EMRA. The authors left the SARS-CoV-2 specificity of second-wave clones peaking on day 37 unconfirmed. Among clones contracting day 15 to 85, CD4/CD8 was balanced, whereas later expanders leaned CD4+.

For this clonotype: Its antigen is not known.

Using its own MiXCR run on the 5' RACE reads, TCRdb lists one record per CDR3 protein. The repertoire holds over 130,000 distinct CDR3 sequences, with 14% to 15% as singletons. The clonotype comes from an adult woman who had mild COVID-19 (a few samples of this study predate the infection). Cell type and time point are not known. Sequencing was done on a sample of PBMCs or a T cell subset sorted from them (not recorded which). The gene calls are TRBV21-1 and TRBJ1-6; the table's D call TRBD1 went unverified against the DNA. TRBV21-1 is noted as a pseudogene. The CDR3 coding sequence is TGTGCCAGCAGCAAAAGTAGGAGGACAGGCCTTTTTCGTAATAATTCACCCCTCCACTTT. This translates into CASSKSRRTGLFRNNSPLHF.